A single count supports the clone carrying this T cell receptor beta chain. Original methodology: How many nucleated cells were present was estimated from reference gene primer amplification. The assay was immunoSEQ multiplex PCR, and TCRdb's table has in-frame clones only and misses some. The V and J calls and clone size are taken from that table; D and trimming were inferred from the DNA. The sample shows more than 85,000 clones, approximately 71% of them seen only once. There are 15 residues in the CDR3. V gave up 2 bases and J gave up 1 base, with 11 bases separating them. The germline V gene encodes CDR1 MDHEN and CDR2 SYDVKM. These data are taken from a study of blood T cell repertoires in COVID-19. Study details: COVID-19 samples from acute and convalescent phases originated in the United States, Italy and Spain. Nucleic acid was either cDNA or gDNA, and it came from T cells, B-cell-depleted T cells, or PBMCs.

The source is a woman in her forties or fifties with acute or convalescent COVID-19. The rearrangement links TRBV28 to TRBJ1-1; possibly TRBD1 for D (6 bases). The specimen sequenced was peripheral blood. CDR3 coding DNA: TGTGCCAGCAGTTTAGGTGGGGGCCCGAACACTGAAGCTTTCTTT. It encodes CASSLGGGPNTEAFF.